A single TCR beta chain is shown here with its context. Its antigen remains undetermined. From its cysteine to its phenylalanine, the CDR3 spans 15 amino acids. Only the protein is on record. The germline V gene encodes CDR1 MGHRA and CDR2 YSYEKL. This sample was taken from a study of monozygotic twins with inflammatory bowel disease (dated by TCRdb to about 2019). The study in broad terms: In total, approximately 28 monozygotic twin pairs made up the full study: 19 Danish pairs, all IBD-discordant, plus nine German pairs, of which four were IBD-concordant and five were IBD-discordant. The search for disease-associated traits relied mainly on comparing IBD patients with their genetically identical healthy co-twins within discordant pairs. Each individual had, on average, about 151 000 unique TCRalpha sequences and 181 000 unique TCRbeta sequences available for analysis. Study-wide conclusions, independent of this receptor: IBD patients shared fewer clonotypes with other individuals than healthy twins did, most markedly in patients showing signs of disease activity. The analysis was unable to tell different T cell subtypes apart. IBD patients had lower TCRbeta repertoire diversity, measured by the inverse Simpson index, than their healthy co-twins. No single strong signal or clonotype linked to IBD turned up in the results, so the idea that one exists was not supported. Differing immunosuppressive treatments among patients may have added background noise and inter-individual variability to the repertoires. Repertoire similarity did not differ between concordant and discordant twins, which could be due to limited statistical power.

The library was generated by 5' RACE. Preparation of each TCR library used 3,000 to 3,500 ng of total RNA. For each sample, cDNA synthesis was carried out in eight separate reactions using SMARTScribe reverse transcriptase. During cDNA synthesis, unique molecular identifiers containing a 6-nucleotide sample barcode were introduced by template switching. Amplification of TCRalpha and TCRbeta cDNA involved two nested PCRs of approximately 16 and 10 cycles, and each PCR was followed by bead purification. Before amplification, the cDNA was both treated with uracil DNA-glycosylase and purified with the QIAquick PCR purification kit. The second PCR was the step at which Illumina TruSeq-compatible adapters and sample-specific barcodes were added. Library quality and concentration were checked on TapeStation and Qubit, and libraries were pooled at 5 to 6.5 ng each. Sequencing of the pooled libraries was done on an Illumina HiSeq2500 single-index Rapid Run using custom sequencing primers and 2 x 100 bp reads. In the paper's pipeline: MiGEC version 1.2.6 was used for UMI-based consensus assembly to correct PCR and sequencing errors. V(D)J alignment, clonotype assembly and CDR3 extraction were performed with MiXCR version 2.1.1. Gene usage, clonotype sharing and MAIT/NKT TCR abundance were normalised by analysing the top 1000, 10 000 and 20 000 clonotypes per sample. After downsampling to 27 000 UMIs, diversity was calculated as the inverse Simpson index using the vegan R package. Paired Mann-Whitney U tests were applied to discordant twin pairs, and Benjamini-Hochberg correction was used for multiple testing. After the reads were reprocessed by TCRdb, one entry was made per CDR3 protein sequence, with no DNA. The V and J calls and clone size are TCRdb's, not the authors'. The sample's table lists a count of approximately 340,000 distinct CDR3 sequences. The ten largest account for roughly 2% of the sample.

From each donor, an approximately 2.5 ml peripheral blood sample was collected into PAXgene tubes and kept at -80 degrees C. Total RNA was isolated from whole blood with the PAXgene blood miRNA kit on an automated QIAcube, without T cell sorting. Deep TCRalpha and TCRbeta repertoire profiling with unique molecular barcoding was performed on peripheral blood of monozygotic twin pairs concordant or discordant for inflammatory bowel disease. Smoking habits were recorded for all twin pairs, with individuals classified as current, former or never smokers. This sequence originates from a human donor with ulcerative colitis or Crohn's disease, or a healthy co-twin of an affected twin (not recorded which). The sequencing sample was made of blood. The chain is made from TRBV4-1 and TRBJ2-7; TCRdb designates TRBD1, a call that cannot be tested without DNA. CDR3 loop: CASSQGEQGLLEQYF.